Each of the 26 T cell receptor beta chains below was sequenced from the same sample in a study of regulatory and conventional T cells in RAG deficiency. Blood CD4+ CD25-high CD127-low regulatory T cells supplied the genomic DNA template. Clones were read by immunoSEQ multiplex PCR, and TCRdb kept only the in-frame ones, dropping some. The table has 9,000 to 9,500 clones, 70% to 90% seen once. These data are also associated with another study on regulatory T cells. This second report adds: Primers: 52 TRBV forward and 13 TRBJ reverse.

The sample comprised Tregs sorted from blood. The receptors were sampled from a human donor in good health.

The chain has TRBV6-6 and TRBJ2-7; no reliable D call. The germline V gene encodes CDR1 MNHNY and CDR2 SVGAGI (reference sequence). Trimming removed 7 bases from V and 0 bases from J, with 16 bases in between. The CDR3 totals 15 residues. DNA for the CDR3: TGTGCCAGCACAGGCATTGGGTTAGGCTCCTACGAGCAGTACTTC. Translation: CASTGIGLGSYEQYF.

The rearrangement links TRBV9 to TRBJ2-3, with D unresolved. V shed 4 bases and J shed 5 bases, with 14 bases lying between them. Germline CDR1 is SGDLS and CDR2 is YYNGEE. The CDR3 is 14 amino acids. The DNA of the CDR3 is TGTGCCAGCAGCTCCCCCTCTCCCCTAGATACGCAGTATTTT. Protein product: CASSSPSPLDTQYF.

The rearrangement joins TRBV11-2 to TRBJ2-7; 10 positions agree with TRBD2. The CDR3 length is 15 residues. V lost 0 bases to trimming and J lost 6 bases; unmatched junction nucleotides: 5. Germline V gene data show CDR1 as SGHAT and CDR2 as FQNNGV. The DNA of the CDR3 is TGTGCCAGCAGCTTAGAGCCAGCGGGGGGGCCCGAGCAGTACTTC. Encoded protein: CASSLEPAGGPEQYF. The full variable domain, in which reference TRBV11-2 and TRBJ2-7 provide the parts outside the CDR3, is EAGVAQSPRYKIIEKRQSVAFWCNPISGHATLYWYQQILGQGPKLLIQFQNNGVVDDSQLPKDRFSAERLKGVDSTLKIQPAKLEDSAVYLCASSLEPAGGPEQYFGPGTRLTVT.

The chain employs TRBV6-5 and TRBJ1-2; weak D call: TRBD1 (6 bases). Trimming cost V 5 bases and J 6 bases, with 19 bases left between them. This CDR3 contains 15 residues. CDR1 MNHEY and CDR2 SVGAGI come from the germline V gene. CDR3 sequence reads: CASSGRGRGRNGYTF. CDR3 sequence (DNA): TGTGCCAGCAGTGGAAGAGGCAGGGGCCGAAATGGCTACACCTTC.

A word on this clone: One end of the junction fails to match germline, which may point to a read error. The gene calls are TRBV7-7 and TRBJ2-5, with D hard to call. The CDR3 is 12 residues long. Germline assignment: CDR1 SSHAT and CDR2 FNYEAQ (reference sequence). Here the CDR3 DNA reads TGTGCTAGCAGCTTGGAAGGGTCGTATCAGTACTTC. Amino acids: CASSLEGSYQYF.

CDR3 in DNA: TGTGCCAGCAGTGAAGTGTGGGGAAGCAATCAGCCCCAGCATTTT. This sequence encodes CASSEVWGSNQPQHF. The V gene is TRBV6-1, the J gene TRBJ1-5, with D unresolved. The CDR3 extends over 15 amino acids. V was clipped by 1 base and J by 1 base, with 8 bases between them. CDR1 and CDR2 (germline): MNHNS, SASEGT.

This chain links TRBV7-8 with TRBJ1-3, with no clear D. The V end was cut by 1 base, the J end by 0 bases, with 10 bases between. The CDR3 runs 16 residues. Per germline, CDR1 SGHVS and CDR2 FQNEAQ. CDR3 region: CASSLEAGFSGNTIYF. CDR3 DNA: TGTGCCAGCAGCTTAGAGGCAGGTTTCTCTGGAAACACCATATATTTT.

The rearrangement links TRBV7-6 to TRBJ2-7; D ambiguous. Between the trimmed V and J ends, which lost 5 bases and 3 bases, there was a span of 20 bases. Germline CDR1 SGHVS, CDR2 FNYEAQ. The CDR3 sequence is 16 residues long. CDR3 in DNA: TGTGCCAGCAGCCCCCCCCTAAGGATTTGGTACTACGAGCAGTACTTC. This gives the protein CASSPPLRIWYYEQYF.

This rearrangement joins TRBV7-9 to TRBJ2-1; D is uncertain. The CDR3 spans 18 residues. The V gene's germline CDR1 is SEHNR and CDR2 FQNEAQ (reference sequence). Trimming removed 4 bases from V and 0 bases from J, with 19 bases in between. The DNA of the CDR3 is TGTGCCAGCAGCTATGGGTTTGACTCGCAGAGCTCCTACAATGAGCAGTTCTTC. Translated, it gives CASSYGFDSQSSYNEQFF.

Written as DNA, the CDR3 is TGTGCCAGCAGAGTTCAGGGGGCGAAGGGACAAGCTTTCTTT. As protein: CASRVQGAKGQAFF. The chain joins TRBV27 to TRBJ1-1; 8 nucleotides agree with TRBD1. CDR3 length: 14 residues. V gave up 6 bases and J gave up 9 bases; unmatched junction bases: 12. CDR1 MNHEY and CDR2 SMNVEV come from the germline V gene (reference sequence).

J is TRBJ1-6 and V is TRBV9; weak D call: TRBD1 (5 bases). The germline V gene has CDR1 SGDLS and CDR2 YYNGEE. This CDR3 has 16 residues. V was clipped by 0 bases and J by 0 bases, with 7 bases between them. CDR3 sequence reads: CASSVDGGSYNSPLHF. As DNA, the CDR3 is TGTGCCAGCAGCGTAGATGGGGGCTCCTATAATTCACCCCTCCACTTT.

The V and J genes are TRBV2 and TRBJ1-1; D ambiguous. CDR1 and CDR2 from the germline V gene are SNHLY and FYNNEI. The CDR3 runs to 13 residues. V dropped 4 bases and J dropped 5 bases, with 11 bases sitting between them. The CDR3 nucleotides are TGTGCCAGCAGTGCTCTTGGGGTGACTGAAGCTTTCTTT. Translation: CASSALGVTEAFF.

V usage is TRBV7-8 and J usage is TRBJ2-2; D not resolved. V was clipped by 5 bases and J by 5 bases, with 9 bases between them. Per germline, CDR1 SGHVS and CDR2 FQNEAQ. This CDR3 spans 13 amino acids. The CDR3 reads CASSLSGTGELFF. The CDR3 coding sequence is TGTGCCAGCAGCCTCTCGGGTACCGGGGAGCTGTTTTTT.

This sequence joins TRBV6-5 and TRBJ2-7; 8 nucleotides align to TRBD1. Germline CDR1 MNHEY, CDR2 SVGAGI. This CDR3 comprises 14 residues. J gave up 4 bases and V 5 bases, and 7 bases lay outside the gene matches. CDR3 amino acids: CASSADRAGYEQYF. CDR3 nucleotide sequence: TGTGCCAGCAGTGCGGACAGGGCCGGTTACGAGCAGTACTTC.

V is TRBV19 and J is TRBJ2-1, with D perhaps given as TRBD1 or TRBD2 (5 bases each). CDR3 size: 13 residues. The V and J ends lost 3 bases and 9 bases respectively, with 12 bases between them. Germline CDR1 is LNHDA and CDR2 is SQIVND (reference sequence). The CDR3 sequence: CASSMFPGTEQFF. CDR3 sequence (DNA): TGTGCCAGTAGTATGTTTCCAGGGACTGAGCAGTTCTTC.

The J gene is TRBJ1-2, the V gene TRBV11-2; 7 bases align to TRBD1. The CDR3 covers 15 residues. CDR1 is SGHAT, CDR2 FQNNGV, per germline. V shed 1 base and J 5 bases; nucleotides not matched to a gene: 7. In nucleotides, the CDR3 is TGTGCCAGCAGCTTAGTGGCAGGGGGAAATTATGGCTACACCTTC. Protein: CASSLVAGGNYGYTF.

V is TRBV18 and J is TRBJ2-3, with TRBD2 identical over 11 bases. V lost 1 base and J lost 3; bases outside the gene matches: 9. CDR1 is KGHSH and CDR2 is LQKENI in the germline V gene. The CDR3 totals 18 residues. CDR3 residues: CASSPRISGGALTDTQYF. CDR3 DNA sequence: TGTGCCAGCTCACCACGAATTAGCGGGGGGGCCTTGACAGATACGCAGTATTTT.

The chain couples TRBV19 to TRBJ2-2; tentatively, D is TRBD1 (5 bases). The CDR3 runs to 18 residues. V was shortened by 0 bases and J by 2 bases, with 16 bases between the two germline ends. The germline V gene has CDR1 LNHDA and CDR2 SQIVND (reference sequence). In nucleotides, the CDR3 is TGTGCCAGTAGTATAGATCCGATAGGGGCGGATAACACCGGGGAGCTGTTTTTT. Residues: CASSIDPIGADNTGELFF.

The chain is built from TRBV2 and TRBJ1-5; no clear D. This CDR3 is built from 15 residues. Germline V gene lookup returns CDR1 SNHLY and CDR2 FYNNEI. V was clipped by 3 bases and J by 2 bases, with 11 bases between them. CDR3 bases: TGTGCCAGCAGTGAGTACGGACTCGGCAATCAGCCCCAGCATTTT. As protein: CASSEYGLGNQPQHF.

The chain joins TRBV5-6 to TRBJ1-4; D remains unclear. With 0 bases removed from V and 11 bases from J, the gap between germline ends came to 20 bases. The germline V gene encodes CDR1 SGHDT and CDR2 YYEEEE. CDR3 length: 16 amino acids. CDR3 in DNA: TGTGCCAGCAGCTTGGCCCTCACAAGCAGGAGTGACAAACTGTTTTTT. Protein product: CASSLALTSRSDKLFF.

The chain uses TRBV7-9 and TRBJ2-3, with a tentative D call TRBD2 (6 bases). The CDR3 is made up of 17 amino acids. Germline values: CDR1 SEHNR, CDR2 FQNEAQ (reference sequence). Trimming cost V 1 base and J 9 bases, with 23 bases left between them. CDR3 bases: TGTGCCAGCAGCTTAGAAGCGGGTCGGACAACCGGCCCGACGCAGTATTTT. Translating it yields CASSLEAGRTTGPTQYF.

The chain uses TRBV6-1 and TRBJ2-1; TRBD2 agrees at 8 bases. CDR3 length: 16 amino acids. Germline V gene sequence: CDR1 MNHNS, CDR2 SASEGT. Trimming took 0 bases from V and 8 from J; bases not matched to a gene: 9. For the CDR3, the DNA is TGTGCCAGCAGTGAAGCGAGCGGGAGCATTCTTGATGAGCAGTTCTTC. This gives the protein CASSEASGSILDEQFF.

The rearrangement uses TRBV11-2 and TRBJ1-6, with D unresolved. CDR1 and CDR2 from the germline V gene are SGHAT and FQNNGV. CDR3 length: 12 residues. With 5 bases removed from V and 6 bases from J, the gap between germline ends came to 5 bases. The CDR3: CASSRGNSPLHF. The CDR3 nucleotides read TGTGCCAGCAGCCGAGGTAATTCACCCCTCCACTTT.

The genes are TRBV5-1 and TRBJ2-5; TRBD1 is a possible D gene (5 bases). Trimming left V 1 base short and J 4 bases short, with 11 bases between. This CDR3 region has 14 residues. Germline V CDR1 and CDR2: SGHRS, YFSETQ. This CDR3 is CASSLSSDRETQYF. Written as DNA, the CDR3 is TGCGCCAGCAGCTTGAGCAGCGACAGAGAGACCCAGTACTTC.

The V and J genes are TRBV5-1 and TRBJ2-1; 8 bases fit TRBD2. The CDR3 spans 13 residues. Trimming took 3 bases from V and 7 from J; bases not matched to a gene: 3. The germline CDR1 and CDR2 sequences are SGHRS and YFSETQ. In nucleotides, the CDR3 is TGCGCCAGCAGCTCCGGGACTAGGAATGAGCAGTTCTTC. This sequence encodes CASSSGTRNEQFF.

The gene calls are TRBV11-2 and TRBJ1-1; 7 nucleotides match TRBD1. The CDR3 extends over 17 amino acids. Germline lookup yields CDR1 SGHAT and CDR2 FQNNGV. The V gene end was trimmed by 0 bases and the J gene end by 3 bases; junction bases not matched to a gene: 10. CDR3 in amino acids: CASSLEWGQRKDTEAFF. For the CDR3, the DNA is TGTGCCAGCAGCTTAGAGTGGGGACAGAGGAAAGACACTGAAGCTTTCTTT.